Shown below are 22 T cell receptor beta chains from a single sample sequenced in a study of control samples from healthy donors and cancer patients. Profiled with immunoSEQ multiplex PCR; TCRdb holds only in-frame clones, not every one. The profile shows around 93,000 clones, around 90% of them singletons. The sequencing input was blood. These receptors came from a human donor in good health. The donor label of this sample is uncertain.

The V call is TRBV5-1, the J call TRBJ2-1; 9 bases agree with TRBD2. The CDR3 spans 16 residues. The germline gives CDR1 SGHRS, CDR2 YFSETQ. J was trimmed by 6 bases and V by 6 bases; bases with no gene match: 13. CDR3 protein: CASTPVLAGGLNEQFF. The CDR3 DNA reads TGCGCCAGCACCCCCGTTCTGGCGGGGGGGCTCAATGAGCAGTTCTTC.

The gene calls are TRBV5-5 and TRBJ2-5, with TRBD1 identical over 8 bases. Looked up from germline, CDR1 is SGHKS and CDR2 is YYEKEE (reference sequence). V was clipped by 2 bases and J by 1 base; unmatched bases: 1. The CDR3 runs 14 residues. The CDR3 loop reads CASSFGTGQETQYF. As DNA, the CDR3 is TGTGCCAGCAGCTTCGGGACAGGCCAAGAGACCCAGTACTTC.

The chain links TRBV10-3 to TRBJ1-1, with TRBD1 identical over 9 bases. Per the germline V gene, CDR1 is ENHRY and CDR2 is SYGVKD. The CDR3 sequence is 15 residues long. With 11 bases clipped from V and 8 bases from J, the junction kept 18 bases outside the gene matches. In DNA, the CDR3 is TGTGCCGCTTCGGTGACTCGGACAGGGGAGGAGGAAGCTTTCTTT. Protein: CAASVTRTGEEEAFF.

The rearrangement joins TRBV12-3 or TRBV12-4 to TRBJ1-2; tentatively, D is TRBD1 (5 bases). Trimming took 4 bases from V and 7 from J, leaving 10 bases between them. The CDR3 runs to 12 residues. The CDR3 spells CASSSGTGGYTF. Here the CDR3 DNA reads TGTGCCAGCAGTTCAGGGACCGGTGGCTACACCTTC.

The rearrangement uses TRBV6-6 and TRBJ1-5, with 8 bases fitting TRBD1. The V gene's germline CDR1 is MNHNY and CDR2 SVGAGI (reference sequence). Trimming removed 6 bases from V and 3 bases from J; junction bases left unmatched: 7. The CDR3 has 15 residues. CDR3 amino acids: CASRPGQGNNQPQHF. In DNA form, the CDR3 reads TGTGCCAGCAGACCCGGACAGGGCAACAATCAGCCCCAGCATTTT.

V usage is TRBV5-4 and J usage is TRBJ2-2; TRBD1 aligns across 8 bases. The CDR3 covers 15 residues. The germline V gene has CDR1 SGHNT and CDR2 YYREEE (reference sequence). The J segment lost 0 bases and the V segment lost 5 bases, leaving 3 bases of the junction unmatched. CDR3 coding DNA: TGTGCCAGCAGGACAGGGGCTTCGAACACCGGGGAGCTGTTTTTT. It translates to CASRTGASNTGELFF.

This chain connects TRBV5-1 to TRBJ2-3, with no clear D. V dropped 0 bases and J dropped 2 bases, with 7 bases sitting between them. This CDR3 comprises 14 residues. The germline V gene encodes CDR1 SGHRS and CDR2 YFSETQ. The CDR3 sequence: CASSLVWDTDTQYF. The CDR3 DNA sequence: TGCGCCAGCAGCTTGGTGTGGGACACAGATACGCAGTATTTT.

The chain links TRBV3-1 (or the pseudogene TRBV3-2) to TRBJ2-5; 7 bases map to TRBD1. Unmatched junction bases numbered 0, after V lost 3 bases and J lost 5 bases. CDR3 length: 12 residues. Germline-derived CDR1 and CDR2 are LGHDT and YNNKEL (reference sequence). CDR3 protein: CASSHRGETQYF. In DNA, the CDR3 is TGTGCCAGCAGCCACAGGGGGGAGACCCAGTACTTC.

V usage is TRBV14 and J usage is TRBJ1-1; perhaps TRBD1 as D (5 bases). Germline CDR1 is SGHDN and CDR2 is FVKESK. The V and J ends lost 3 bases and 1 base respectively, with 9 bases between them. CDR3 length: 14 residues. The CDR3 sequence: CASSHWGGNTEAFF. Written as DNA, the CDR3 is TGTGCCAGCAGCCATTGGGGGGGGAACACTGAAGCTTTCTTT. Looking up the rest from reference TRBV14 and TRBJ1-1 gives the full variable domain: EAGVTQFPSHSVIEKGQTVTLRCDPISGHDNLYWYRRVMGKEIKFLLHFVKESKQDESGMPNNRFLAERTGGTYSTLKVQPAELEDSGVYFCASSHWGGNTEAFFGQGTRLTVV.

V gene TRBV28 combines with J gene TRBJ2-2, with D perhaps matching TRBD1 (6 bases). Germline values: CDR1 MDHEN, CDR2 SYDVKM. The CDR3 consists of 15 residues. Trimming stripped 3 bases from V and 4 bases from J, with 12 bases between. The CDR3 DNA reads TGTGCCAGCAGTTTTAGAAGGGGGATCACCGGGGAGCTGTTTTTT. Amino acids: CASSFRRGITGELFF.

This clone was recorded only once. This sequence joins TRBV5-1 and TRBJ2-1; TRBD1 might be the D (5 bases). Germline V CDR1 and CDR2: SGHRS, YFSETQ. V was pared by 5 bases and J by 2 bases, with 11 bases between. The CDR3 consists of 14 residues. The CDR3 sequence: CASSRQHPYNEQFF. The CDR3 DNA is TGCGCCAGCAGTCGACAGCACCCCTACAATGAGCAGTTCTTC.

The chain has TRBV6-1 and TRBJ1-1; D call uncertain. Trimming removed 3 bases from V and 11 bases from J, with 16 bases in between. CDR1 and CDR2 from the germline V gene are MNHNS and SASEGT. The CDR3 sequence is 13 residues long. CDR3 nucleotides: TGTGCCAGCAGTGATCACGGTGAATGGGTGGCTTTCTTT. As protein: CASSDHGEWVAFF.

The V call is TRBV2, the J call TRBJ1-2; TRBD1 matches 7 bases. This CDR3 is built from 13 residues. CDR1 SNHLY and CDR2 FYNNEI come from the germline V gene. Trimming at V came to 4 bases and at J to 7 bases, leaving 6 bases not matched to a gene. DNA of the CDR3: TGTGCCAGCAGTGGTCGGACAGGTGGTGGCTACACCTTC. Its protein product is CASSGRTGGGYTF.

V and J are TRBV5-1 and TRBJ2-5; TRBD1 aligns across 8 bases. V trimming: 0 bases; J trimming: 3 bases; junction bases outside the gene matches: 1. Germline lookup yields CDR1 SGHRS and CDR2 YFSETQ. CDR3 length: 14 residues. CDR3 DNA sequence: TGCGCCAGCAGCTTGGCACAGGGGGAAGAGACCCAGTACTTC. It yields the protein CASSLAQGEETQYF.

This CDR3 is CASNPSHSYEQYV. In DNA, the CDR3 is TGTGCCAGCAATCCTTCTCATTCCTACGAGCAGTACGTC. J is TRBJ2-7 and V is TRBV2; no reliable D call. V was trimmed by 7 bases and J by 1 base, leaving 11 bases between them. The germline V gene has CDR1 SNHLY and CDR2 FYNNEI. The CDR3 has 13 residues.

V usage is TRBV5-4 and J usage is TRBJ1-6; D is unclear. From germline, CDR1 is SGHNT and CDR2 YYREEE (reference sequence). The CDR3 runs 16 residues. The V gene lost 3 bases and the J gene lost 0 bases, with 10 bases spanning the gap. Here the CDR3 reads CASSSGRNSYNSPLHF. In nucleotides, the CDR3 is TGTGCCAGCAGCTCCGGCAGAAACTCCTATAATTCACCCCTCCACTTT.

The rearrangement links TRBV4-3 to TRBJ1-1; 8 bases are shared with TRBD1. The CDR3 is 12 residues long. The V segment lost 3 bases and the J segment 7 bases; nucleotides outside the gene matches: 1. Germline CDR1 is LGHNA and CDR2 is YSLEER. The CDR3 region is CASSQGTGEAFF. CDR3 nucleotide sequence: TGCGCCAGCAGCCAGGGGACAGGTGAAGCTTTCTTT.

The chain combines TRBV6-2 or TRBV6-3 with TRBJ1-3; D unresolved. The germline gives CDR1 MNHEY, CDR2 SVGEGT. V gave up 4 bases and J gave up 0 bases, with 16 bases separating them. This CDR3 has 17 amino acids. Here the CDR3 DNA reads TGTGCCAGCAGTTTTCCTACCGACGGCAGCTCTGGAAACACCATATATTTT. This translates into CASSFPTDGSSGNTIYF.

The genes are TRBV5-5 and TRBJ1-2; 7 nucleotides line up with TRBD1. This CDR3 has 14 amino acids. Germline-derived CDR1 and CDR2 are SGHKS and YYEKEE (reference sequence). Losses at the gene ends were 3 bases for V and 2 bases for J; bases not matched to a gene: 4. The CDR3 DNA reads as TGTGCCAGCAGCTCCTCGACAGGGAACTATGGCTACACCTTC. It specifies CASSSSTGNYGYTF.

Comments on this clone: One end of the junction is discordant with germline, which a read error may explain. Written as DNA, the CDR3 is TGTGCCAGCAGAGCCGGGACACCTAACACCGAGGAGCTGTTTTTT. Encoded protein: CASRAGTPNTEELFF. V and J are TRBV9 and TRBJ2-2, with D perhaps TRBD1 (6 bases). In germline, CDR1 is SGDLS, CDR2 YYNGEE. This CDR3 comprises 15 residues.

By share of the sample, this clone is medium-sized (0.01 to 0.1%). The chain carries TRBV7-8 and TRBJ2-3; the match to TRBD2 covers 7 bases. Germline-derived CDR1 and CDR2 are SGHVS and FQNEAQ. This CDR3 spans 15 amino acids. V was clipped by 0 bases and J by 5 bases; unmatched bases: 5. The CDR3 spells CASSLAGGGGDTQYF. The DNA for the CDR3 is TGTGCCAGCAGCTTAGCTGGCGGGGGAGGAGATACGCAGTATTTT.

This chain links TRBV18 with TRBJ2-2; 7 positions match TRBD1. The CDR3 runs to 14 residues. Per germline, CDR1 KGHSH and CDR2 LQKENI. V shed 4 bases, J shed 8 bases, and the junction held 7 bases outside the gene matches. The CDR3 loop is CASSQRTGSGELFF. The CDR3 nucleotides read TGTGCCAGCTCACAACGGACAGGCTCGGGGGAGCTGTTTTTT.